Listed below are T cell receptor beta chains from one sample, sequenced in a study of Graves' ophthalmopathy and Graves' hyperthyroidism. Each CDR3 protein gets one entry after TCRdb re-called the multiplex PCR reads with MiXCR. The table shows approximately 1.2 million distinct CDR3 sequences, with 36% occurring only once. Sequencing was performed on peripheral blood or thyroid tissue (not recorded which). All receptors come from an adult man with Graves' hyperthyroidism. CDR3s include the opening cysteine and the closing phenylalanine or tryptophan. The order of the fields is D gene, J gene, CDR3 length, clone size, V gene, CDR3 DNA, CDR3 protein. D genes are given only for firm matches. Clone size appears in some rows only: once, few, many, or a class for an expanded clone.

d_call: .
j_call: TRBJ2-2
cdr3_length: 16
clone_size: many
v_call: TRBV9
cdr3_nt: TGTGCCAGCAGCACCCGAGGGGACTCGAACACCGGGGAGCTGTTTTTT
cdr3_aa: CASSTRGDSNTGELFF

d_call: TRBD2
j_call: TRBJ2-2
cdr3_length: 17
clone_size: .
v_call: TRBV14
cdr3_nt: TGTGCCAGCAGCCAAGGACGGACTAGCTTGGACACCGGGGAGCTGTTTTTT
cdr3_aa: CASSQGRTSLDTGELFF

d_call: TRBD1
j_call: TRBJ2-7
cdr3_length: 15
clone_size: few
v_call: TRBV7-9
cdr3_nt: TGTGCCAGCAGACCAAGACAGGGTACCCCTTACGAGCAGTACTTC
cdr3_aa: CASRPRQGTPYEQYF

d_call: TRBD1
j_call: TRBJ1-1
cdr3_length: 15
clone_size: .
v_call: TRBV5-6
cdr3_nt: TGTGCCAGCAGCCTCGACAGGGGTGGAGGAACTGAAGCTTTCTTT
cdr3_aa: CASSLDRGGGTEAFF

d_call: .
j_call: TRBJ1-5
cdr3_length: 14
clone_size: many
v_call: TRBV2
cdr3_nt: TGTGCCAGCAGGGATGACAGGAGGTATCAGCCCCAGCATTTT
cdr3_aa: CASRDDRRYQPQHF

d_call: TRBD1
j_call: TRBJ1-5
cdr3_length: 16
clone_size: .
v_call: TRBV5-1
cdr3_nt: TGCGCCAGCAGCTCCAAACAGGGGGCCGGCAATCAGCCCCAGCATTTT
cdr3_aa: CASSSKQGAGNQPQHF

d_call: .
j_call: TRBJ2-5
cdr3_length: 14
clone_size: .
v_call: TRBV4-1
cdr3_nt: TGCGCCAGCAGTCACCCGGACAGCCAAGAGACCCAGTACTTC
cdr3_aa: CASSHPDSQETQYF

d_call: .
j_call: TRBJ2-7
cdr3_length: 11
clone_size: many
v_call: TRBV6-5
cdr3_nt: TGTGCCAGCAGTGACGAGCTCAAGCAGTACTTC
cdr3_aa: CASSDELKQYF

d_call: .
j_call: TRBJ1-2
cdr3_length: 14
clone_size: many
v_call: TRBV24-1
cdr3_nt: TGTGCCACCAGTGACCCCGGACGCCTGAGTGGCTACACCTTC
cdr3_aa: CATSDPGRLSGYTF

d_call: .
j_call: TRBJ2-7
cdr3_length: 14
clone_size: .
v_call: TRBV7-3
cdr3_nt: TGTGCCAGCAGTTTGGCCAGATCGGCTTACGAGCAGTGCTTC
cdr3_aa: CASSLARSAYEQCF

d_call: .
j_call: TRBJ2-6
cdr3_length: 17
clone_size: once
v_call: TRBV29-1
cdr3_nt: TGCAGCGTTGAAGGTGGGGAGGGGGCTGCTGGGGCCAACGTCCTGACTTTC
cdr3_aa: CSVEGGEGAAGANVLTF

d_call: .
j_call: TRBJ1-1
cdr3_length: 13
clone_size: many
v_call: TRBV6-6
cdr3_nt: TGTGCCACCGTCAGAAAGGCGAGCACTGAAGCTTTCTTT
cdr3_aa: CATVRKASTEAFF

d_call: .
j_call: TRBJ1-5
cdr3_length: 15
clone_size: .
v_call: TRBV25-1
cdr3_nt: TGTGCCAGCAGTGCTAGGGATCGCGGCAATCAGCCCCAGCATTTT
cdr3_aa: CASSARDRGNQPQHF

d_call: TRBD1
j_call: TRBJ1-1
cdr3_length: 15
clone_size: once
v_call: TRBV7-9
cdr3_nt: TGTGCCAGCAGCTTAGTGAGTGAGGGGGCCACTGAAGCTTTCTTT
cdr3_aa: CASSLVSEGATEAFF

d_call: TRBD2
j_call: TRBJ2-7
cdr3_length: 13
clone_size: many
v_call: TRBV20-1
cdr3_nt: TGCAGTGCTTCTAGCGGGGACCGATCCGAGCAGTACTTC
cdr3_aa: CSASSGDRSEQYF

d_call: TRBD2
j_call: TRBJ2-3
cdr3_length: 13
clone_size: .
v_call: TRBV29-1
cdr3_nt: TGCAGCGTTGCTAGCGGGGGCACAGATACGCAGTATTTT
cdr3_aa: CSVASGGTDTQYF

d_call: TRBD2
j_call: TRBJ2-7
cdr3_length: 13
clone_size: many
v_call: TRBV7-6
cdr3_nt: TGTGCCAGCAGCCAGCGGGAGGGCTACGAGCAGTACTTC
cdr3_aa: CASSQREGYEQYF